This T cell receptor beta chain is drawn from a study of blood T cell repertoires in COVID-19. About the study: PBMCs, B-cell-depleted T cells, or T cells were the source of the cDNA or gDNA that made up the material.

The CDR3 sequence is 13 residues long. Trimming cost V 3 bases and J 1 base, with 10 bases left between them. Germline V gene lookup returns CDR1 DFQATT and CDR2 SNEGSKA (reference sequence). The Seattle patients, enrolled during active infection, were followed longitudinally. Authors' analysis steps: Amplification of reference gene primers provided the estimated nucleated cell counts. The method was immunoSEQ multiplex PCR; TCRdb's version includes in-frame clones alone and lacks a portion of them. The DNA gave D and trimming, while V, J and clone size come from that table. The sample has some 190,000 clones, roughly 80% seen once.

The sample taken for sequencing was peripheral blood. The chain joins TRBV20-1 to TRBJ2-7; no clear D. This clonotype was obtained from an elderly woman with COVID-19, enrolled during active disease. CDR3 in amino acids: CSASRTPSYEQYF. The CDR3 nucleotides are TGCAGTGCTAGTAGAACTCCATCCTACGAGCAGTACTTC.